The present entry profiles one TCR beta chain with its context. Its cognate antigen is unknown. It was by 5' RACE with UMI labels that the TRB cDNA libraries were prepared. No DNA is given; TCRdb re-called the 5' RACE reads and lists each CDR3 protein once. This repertoire comprises tens of thousands of distinct CDR3 sequences; its ten largest clones make up 1.1%. The data stem from a study of CXCR3-negative and CXCR3-positive naive CD8 T cells. Overall study findings and caveats: Naive cells used TRBV-TRBJ genes in much the same way whether CXCR3-negative or CXCR3-positive; memory cells did not. Compared with CXCR3-negative naive cells, CXCR3-positive naive cells showed more hydrophobic TRB CDR3s. Because surface CD5 did not distinguish the naive subsets, TCR strength was inferred from TRB CDR3 properties. The level of CXCR3 expression partially decreased after cryopreservation; the majority of assays used fresh PBMCs.

CDR3 length: 16 residues. CDR1 is MNHEY and CDR2 is SVGAGI in the germline V gene. This receptor was obtained from a human donor in good health. Some clones in this sample may be carry-over from other donors' samples. Sequenced sample: naive CXCR3- CD8+ T cells from blood. Subset given: CD45RO-CCR7+CD27+CD95- naive CD8+ T cells lacking CXCR3 (TNR3-). The chain carries TRBV6-5 and TRBJ2-5; the TCRdb call, TRBD1, lacks DNA for checking. The CDR3 sequence: CASRGGGSGFQETQYF.